These 19 T cell receptor beta chains were all obtained from the same sample, sequenced in a study of cytomegalovirus exposure and HLA in healthy donors (dated by TCRdb to about 2017). To prepare the library, the immunoSEQ multiplex PCR assay was applied. Entries here come from immuneACCESS through TCRdb and include only in-frame sequences with V and J called. Some clones fail to appear in such tables; in the studies checked, an unresolved V gene covers under half of the shortfall, and the cause of the remainder is unknown. The sample records under 200,000 clones, 86% of which are singletons. In total, the top ten clones hold 5% to 7% of the sample. The source material was PBMCs. The receptor source for this set is a woman under 40 in good health and CMV-seronegative.

The chain links TRBV7-6 to TRBJ2-7; either TRBD1 or TRBD2 may supply D (5 bases each). The germline V and J ends were trimmed by 7 bases and 6 bases, with 22 bases remaining between them. The CDR3 loop spans 15 amino acids. CDR1 and CDR2 (germline): SGHVS, FNYEAQ. This CDR3 is CASIPGAGLFGEQYF. The CDR3 coding sequence is TGTGCCAGCATACCCGGGGCAGGGTTGTTCGGCGAGCAGTACTTC.

The chain recombines TRBV5-6 with TRBJ2-1, with D unresolved. The CDR3 sequence is 13 residues long. Per germline, CDR1 SGHDT and CDR2 YYEEEE. The V end lost 0 bases, the J end lost 13 bases, and 14 bases lay between the germline ends. In DNA form, the CDR3 reads TGTGCCAGCAGCTTGGTTGGCTCCCTGGACCAGTTCTTC. This sequence encodes CASSLVGSLDQFF.

This clone appeared once. The chain carries TRBV27 and TRBJ2-3; D ambiguous. Germline V gene sequence: CDR1 MNHEY, CDR2 SMNVEV (reference sequence). The germline V and J ends were trimmed by 4 bases and 2 bases, with 16 bases remaining between them. The CDR3 is 16 residues long. In DNA, the CDR3 is TGTGCCAGCAGTTCCCCCTCGTCGGCTAACACAGATACGCAGTATTTT. Protein: CASSSPSSANTDTQYF.

The rearrangement uses TRBV11-3 and TRBJ2-7; TRBD1 aligns across 8 bases. The CDR3 contains 13 residues. The V gene end was trimmed by 5 bases and the J gene end by 6 bases; junction bases not matched to a gene: 6. Germline lookup yields CDR1 SGHNT and CDR2 YENEEA. In DNA form, the CDR3 reads TGTGCCAGCAGCAGAAATGACAGGGGCGAGCAGTACTTC. Translating it yields CASSRNDRGEQYF.

The V gene is TRBV2, the J gene TRBJ1-1, with D uncertain. Trimming removed 6 bases at V and 1 base at J, with 6 bases between. Germline V lookup: CDR1 SNHLY, CDR2 FYNNEI. The CDR3 contains 12 residues. Here the CDR3 reads CASRWGNTEAFF. CDR3 DNA: TGTGCCAGCAGATGGGGGAACACTGAAGCTTTCTTT.

A few counts support this clone. The rearrangement uses TRBV12-5 and TRBJ2-1; 9 nucleotides align to TRBD2. The CDR3 length is 15 residues. J was trimmed by 2 bases and V by 4 bases; bases with no gene match: 3. The germline V gene encodes CDR1 LGHNT and CDR2 FRNRAP. The CDR3 nucleotides read TGTGCTAGTGGTTCTAGCGGGAAAACCTACAATGAGCAGTTCTTC. Amino acids: CASGSSGKTYNEQFF.

V gene TRBV19 combines with J gene TRBJ2-7; D tentatively reads TRBD1 or TRBD2 (5 bases each). Trimming took off 6 bases at V and 3 bases at J, with 18 bases between the two ends. The length of the CDR3 is 15 residues. In germline, CDR1 is LNHDA, CDR2 SQIVND (reference sequence). CDR3 nucleotide sequence: TGTGCCAGTAGGCCAAGAGCCGGGACCCACTACGAGCAGTACTTC. Encoded protein: CASRPRAGTHYEQYF.

This clone was detected only once. The chain couples TRBV7-8 to TRBJ2-7, with 7 bases lining up with TRBD1. Trimming removed 6 bases from V and 0 bases from J; junction bases left unmatched: 8. The germline gives CDR1 SGHVS, CDR2 FQNEAQ. This CDR3 has 15 amino acids. CDR3 amino acids: CASSPQGSYSYEQYF. The CDR3 nucleotides are TGTGCCAGCAGTCCACAGGGGTCATACTCCTACGAGCAGTACTTC.

The chain combines TRBV6-5 with TRBJ1-1, with no clear D. V was shortened by 0 bases and J by 1 base, with 9 bases between the two germline ends. The CDR3 extends over 15 amino acids. The germline V gene has CDR1 MNHEY and CDR2 SVGAGI. CDR3 sequence reads: CASSYSNIGNTEAFF. CDR3 bases: TGTGCCAGCAGTTACTCGAACATAGGGAACACTGAAGCTTTCTTT.

The chain joins TRBV27 to TRBJ2-6; no definite D call. Trimming took off 5 bases at V and 0 bases at J, with 11 bases between the two ends. Germline V gene data show CDR1 as MNHEY and CDR2 as SMNVEV (reference sequence). There are 16 residues in the CDR3. The CDR3 region has the DNA TGTGCCAGCAGTCCCGGACGGAGCTCTGGGGCCAACGTCCTGACTTTC. Encoded protein: CASSPGRSSGANVLTF.

This clone was counted between two and nine times. This rearrangement joins TRBV9 to TRBJ2-1, with TRBD1 matching over 8 bases. The J segment lost 6 bases and the V segment lost 7 bases, leaving 6 bases of the junction unmatched. Germline CDR1 is SGDLS and CDR2 is YYNGEE. The CDR3 sequence is 13 residues long. The CDR3 spells CASRDRRSNEQFF. In DNA form, the CDR3 reads TGTGCCAGCCGGGACAGGCGCTCCAATGAGCAGTTCTTC.

V and J are TRBV14 and TRBJ2-4; no definite D call. Germline values: CDR1 SGHDN, CDR2 FVKESK. The V and J ends lost 3 bases and 6 bases respectively, with 3 bases between them. The CDR3 covers 11 residues. For the CDR3, the DNA is TGTGCCAGCAGCCACAGAAACATTCAGTACTTC. This encodes CASSHRNIQYF.

The J gene is TRBJ2-1, the V gene TRBV18, with 14 bases fitting TRBD2. The CDR3 length is 18 residues. Germline CDR1 KGHSH, CDR2 LQKENI. The trim removed 5 bases at V and 0 bases at J, leaving 6 bases unmatched. CDR3 coding DNA: TGTGCCAGCTCAGAGGGACTAGCGGGAGCGTCCTCCTACAATGAGCAGTTCTTC. Amino acid sequence: CASSEGLAGASSYNEQFF.

The chain recombines TRBV29-1 with TRBJ2-1; D is uncertain. CDR3 length: 15 amino acids. Germline V lookup: CDR1 SQVTM, CDR2 ANQGSEA. Trimming removed 1 base at V and 1 base at J, with 11 bases between. CDR3 DNA sequence: TGCAGCGTTGAAGCAGAGGCCCCTTCCTACAATGAGCAGTTCTTC. Its translation is CSVEAEAPSYNEQFF.

The chain employs TRBV27 and TRBJ2-3, with TRBD1 identical over 7 bases. This CDR3 is 15 amino acids long. V trimming: 6 bases; J trimming: 1 base; junction bases outside the gene matches: 7. CDR1 MNHEY and CDR2 SMNVEV come from the germline V gene (reference sequence). CDR3 residues: CASSEGAWGTDTQYF. The CDR3 nucleotides are TGTGCCAGCAGCGAGGGGGCCTGGGGCACAGATACGCAGTATTTT.

This chain links TRBV18 with TRBJ1-4; D unclear. V gave up 4 bases and J gave up 4 bases, with 7 bases separating them. This CDR3 region has 13 residues. In germline, CDR1 is KGHSH, CDR2 LQKENI. CDR3 region: CASSQALNEKLFF. The CDR3, as DNA: TGTGCCAGCTCACAGGCCCTTAATGAAAAACTGTTTTTT.

This chain links TRBV7-2 with TRBJ1-3, with D unclear. Germline CDR1 reads SGHTA; CDR2 reads FQGNSA. CDR3 length: 14 amino acids. V was cut by 5 bases and J by 4 bases, with 12 bases left in between. CDR3 protein: CASSLREAGNTIYF. The CDR3 DNA is TGTGCCAGCAGCCTACGGGAGGCGGGAAACACCATATATTTT.

The chain has TRBV7-6 and TRBJ1-1; D is unclear. From germline, CDR1 is SGHVS and CDR2 FNYEAQ. CDR3 length equals 12 residues. Trimming removed 5 bases at V and 8 bases at J, with 12 bases between. DNA for the CDR3: TGTGCCAGCAGCCCAAGAGGGAGGGAAGCTTTCTTT. Protein sequence: CASSPRGREAFF.

The gene calls are TRBV5-6 and TRBJ2-1, with 9 bases that match TRBD2. The germline CDR1 and CDR2 sequences are SGHDT and YYEEEE. V lost 0 bases to trimming and J lost 10 bases; unmatched junction nucleotides: 5. The CDR3 runs to 14 residues. The CDR3 region is CASSLGTSVYEQFF. The CDR3 region has the DNA TGTGCCAGCAGCTTGGGGACTAGCGTTTACGAGCAGTTCTTC.